These 3 T cell receptor beta chains were sequenced from one sample in a study of blood T cell repertoires in COVID-19 (dated by TCRdb to 2020 to 2021). The library was produced with the immunoSEQ multiplex PCR assay. TCRdb took this table from immuneACCESS and kept in-frame rearrangements with V and J called. Such tables lack part of the clones; where checked against another copy, unresolved V genes explain under half of the gap, and the rest is unexplained. The table for this sample lists approximately 260,000 clones; roughly three quarters of them were counted only once. The ten largest clonotypes hold roughly 4% of the sample. Sequencing was carried out using peripheral blood. The origin of the receptors is a woman aged 40 to 50 with active or convalescent COVID-19.

The chain carries TRBV2 and TRBJ1-5; no definite D call. The CDR3 length is 15 residues. Germline assignment: CDR1 SNHLY and CDR2 FYNNEI. V lost 7 bases, J lost 1 base, and 14 bases lay in between. This CDR3 is CASTPGLGSNQPQHF. In DNA, the CDR3 is TGTGCCAGCACCCCGGGTCTCGGGAGCAATCAGCCCCAGCATTTT.

The chain is built from TRBV28 and TRBJ1-5; no reliable D call. Trimming removed 6 bases at V and 0 bases at J, with 6 bases between. This CDR3 region has 13 residues. CDR1 is MDHEN and CDR2 is SYDVKM in the germline V gene. The CDR3 DNA is TGTGCCAGCAGCCTTTATAGCAATCAGCCCCAGCATTTT. It is translated as CASSLYSNQPQHF.

This chain uses TRBV19 with TRBJ1-4, with D unresolved. This CDR3 has 14 residues. The V end was cut by 8 bases, the J end by 5 bases, with 15 bases between. Germline V lookup: CDR1 LNHDA, CDR2 SQIVND (reference sequence). In nucleotides, the CDR3 is TGTGCCAGTCGAGGTGACTGGAGGAATGAAAAACTGTTTTTT. Protein: CASRGDWRNEKLFF.